This T cell receptor (beta chain) derives from a study of T cell responses to AZD1222 COVID-19 vaccine. Study-wide results and caveats: Reportedly, close to half of spike-specific TCRs are directed against unmutated variant regions.

Assay used: immunoSEQ multiplex PCR; TCRdb lists only in-frame clones, some missing. The sample gives 100,000 or so clones, around nine tenths of which show up once; roughly 15% is in the top ten. On this clone: The antigen is unknown.

V gave up 4 bases and J gave up 4 bases, with 11 bases separating them. The germline V gene encodes CDR1 GTSNPN and CDR2 SVGIG (reference sequence). CDR3 length: 12 amino acids. The sequenced sample was peripheral blood, obtained on day 0 of AZD1222 vaccination. This receptor was taken from an adult in good health. This chain links TRBV30 with TRBJ2-7, with D perhaps matching TRBD2 (5 bases). As DNA, the CDR3 is TGTGCCTGGACCCCCTCGGGGTACGAGCAGTACTTC. Amino acid sequence: CAWTPSGYEQYF.